Described below is a single TCR beta chain sequence and its context. This sample was taken from a study of blood T cell repertoires in COVID-19. Turning to the study itself: COVID-19 samples from acute and convalescent phases originated in the United States, Italy and Spain. The cDNA or gDNA used as material had been derived from T cells, B-cell-depleted T cells, or PBMCs.

Germline V CDR1 and CDR2: SEHNR, FQNEAQ (reference sequence). Trimming took 4 bases from V and 1 from J; bases not matched to a gene: 6. This CDR3 comprises 15 residues. In the study's own analysis: Estimates of nucleated cell counts were drawn from the amplification of reference gene primers. Profiling relied on immunoSEQ multiplex PCR, and the TCRdb table lists in-frame clones only, not all of them. The V and J calls and the clone size are those of that table, but D and trimming were determined from the DNA. Of about 190,000 clones in the sample, 65% to 90% were seen once. The sequence derives from a woman in her fifties or sixties with acute COVID-19. The rearrangement uses TRBV7-9 and TRBJ2-7; 8 nucleotides match TRBD2. Material for sequencing was PBMCs or T cells enriched from blood (not recorded which). CDR3 DNA: TGTGCCAGCAGCTCACTTAGCGGGGCATCCTACGAGCAGTACTTC. Encoded protein: CASSSLSGASYEQYF.